These T cell receptor beta chains were read from a single sample in a study of blood T cell repertoires in COVID-19. Using immunoSEQ multiplex PCR, the repertoire was profiled, and TCRdb retains in-frame clones only, with some absent. The sample lists about 280,000 clones, roughly 87% occurring once. The source material was PBMCs or T cells enriched from blood (not recorded which). All receptors come from a woman aged 35 to 49 who had recovered from COVID-19. Each CDR3 is given without its conserved first and last residue. Expanded clones get a size class; other rows say once, few or many, or leave the size out.

clone_size: once
j_call: TRBJ2-7
v_call: TRBV23-1
cdr3_aa: ASSQSCQRDGTYEQY

clone_size: NA
j_call: TRBJ1-1
v_call: TRBV19
cdr3_aa: ASSIGQGSTEAF

clone_size: NA
j_call: TRBJ1-5
v_call: TRBV28
cdr3_aa: ASRQRTPGESNQPQH

clone_size: NA
j_call: TRBJ1-2
v_call: TRBV6-2/TRBV6-3
cdr3_aa: ASSSILGGYGYT

clone_size: NA
j_call: TRBJ1-2
v_call: TRBV5-1
cdr3_aa: ASSIGDNYGYT

clone_size: once
j_call: TRBJ2-1
v_call: TRBV28
cdr3_aa: ASIPAGGSSYNEQF

clone_size: NA
j_call: TRBJ1-2
v_call: TRBV28
cdr3_aa: ASLGARTYT

clone_size: once
j_call: TRBJ2-4
v_call: TRBV10-3
cdr3_aa: AIRPDRGHRNIQY

clone_size: once
j_call: TRBJ2-1
v_call: TRBV19
cdr3_aa: ASSAGTSGGWSSYNEQF

clone_size: NA
j_call: TRBJ2-1
v_call: TRBV29-1
cdr3_aa: SVDLEDPNEQF

clone_size: NA
j_call: TRBJ2-3
v_call: TRBV28
cdr3_aa: ASSSRGRGSADTQY

clone_size: NA
j_call: TRBJ2-1
v_call: TRBV21-1
cdr3_aa: ASSSTNPGLAGRSYNEQF

clone_size: NA
j_call: TRBJ2-7
v_call: TRBV2
cdr3_aa: ASSDRTSGYTYEQY

clone_size: once
j_call: TRBJ1-5
v_call: TRBV3-1/TRBV3-2
cdr3_aa: ASSQGTGGGQPQH

clone_size: NA
j_call: TRBJ1-2
v_call: TRBV6-5
cdr3_aa: ASSYTRDFYGYT

clone_size: NA
j_call: TRBJ1-2
v_call: TRBV6-2/TRBV6-3
cdr3_aa: ASSSGGYYGYT

clone_size: once
j_call: TRBJ1-1
v_call: TRBV28
cdr3_aa: ASSWVQGFTEAF

clone_size: NA
j_call: TRBJ2-5
v_call: TRBV7-3
cdr3_aa: ASSLPSGKETQY

clone_size: NA
j_call: TRBJ2-7
v_call: TRBV28
cdr3_aa: ASSLEGDLYEQY

clone_size: NA
j_call: TRBJ1-1
v_call: TRBV7-9
cdr3_aa: ASRGEGGENTEAF

clone_size: NA
j_call: TRBJ1-4
v_call: TRBV25-1
cdr3_aa: ASSTNTGAATNEKLF

clone_size: NA
j_call: TRBJ1-6
v_call: TRBV30
cdr3_aa: AWSVPYTTSDSPLH

clone_size: NA
j_call: TRBJ2-1
v_call: TRBV29-1
cdr3_aa: SGSGRLNNEQF

clone_size: few
j_call: TRBJ2-3
v_call: TRBV25-1
cdr3_aa: ASSESIYGTSGPDTQY

clone_size: NA
j_call: TRBJ2-1
v_call: TRBV5-4
cdr3_aa: ASSLVVATEQF

clone_size: NA
j_call: TRBJ1-5
v_call: TRBV19
cdr3_aa: ASRPGQSYQPQH

clone_size: NA
j_call: TRBJ1-4
v_call: TRBV28
cdr3_aa: ASSQQGLGKLF

clone_size: NA
j_call: TRBJ1-1
v_call: TRBV20-1
cdr3_aa: SASVPGKGMNTEAF

clone_size: NA
j_call: TRBJ2-2
v_call: TRBV11-3
cdr3_aa: ASSLHRLAGAGELF

clone_size: once
j_call: TRBJ2-2
v_call: TRBV19
cdr3_aa: ASNERAGELF

clone_size: once
j_call: TRBJ1-4
v_call: TRBV9
cdr3_aa: ASSGLWDGSEKLF

clone_size: NA
j_call: TRBJ2-3
v_call: TRBV7-8
cdr3_aa: ASSFGLSTDTQY

clone_size: NA
j_call: TRBJ2-7
v_call: TRBV28
cdr3_aa: ASNPAGQGRYEQY

clone_size: few
j_call: TRBJ2-1
v_call: TRBV7-9
cdr3_aa: ASSPGLAGYNEQF

clone_size: NA
j_call: TRBJ1-2
v_call: TRBV28
cdr3_aa: ASRTGTGNGYT

clone_size: NA
j_call: TRBJ2-2
v_call: TRBV4-3
cdr3_aa: ASSQTTGANTGELF

clone_size: NA
j_call: TRBJ2-5
v_call: TRBV19
cdr3_aa: ASKMGHKQETQY

clone_size: NA
j_call: TRBJ2-5
v_call: TRBV3-1/TRBV3-2
cdr3_aa: ASSHGSGTGLETQY

clone_size: NA
j_call: TRBJ2-7
v_call: TRBV3-1/TRBV3-2
cdr3_aa: ASSHSGATYEQY

clone_size: NA
j_call: TRBJ1-1
v_call: TRBV7-9
cdr3_aa: ASSLEDRGRAEAF

clone_size: NA
j_call: TRBJ2-5
v_call: TRBV28
cdr3_aa: ASSLLEPGTQY

clone_size: NA
j_call: TRBJ2-3
v_call: TRBV5-4
cdr3_aa: ASSLGGGAGGSDTQY

clone_size: NA
j_call: TRBJ2-7
v_call: TRBV18
cdr3_aa: ASSSETGFDYEQY

clone_size: NA
j_call: TRBJ2-4
v_call: TRBV6-5
cdr3_aa: ASSLLGQEGNIQY

clone_size: NA
j_call: TRBJ2-3
v_call: TRBV7-3
cdr3_aa: ASSRGGPDTQY

clone_size: NA
j_call: TRBJ2-3
v_call: TRBV7-6
cdr3_aa: ASSLTPPSWSVRSSTDTQY

clone_size: NA
j_call: TRBJ2-5
v_call: TRBV7-6
cdr3_aa: ASSSSGSGETQY

clone_size: NA
j_call: TRBJ2-5
v_call: TRBV5-1
cdr3_aa: ASSLEGTVQETQY

clone_size: NA
j_call: TRBJ2-1
v_call: TRBV19
cdr3_aa: ASSIDGRGAYNEQF

clone_size: NA
j_call: TRBJ2-1
v_call: TRBV13
cdr3_aa: ASRLTSGRDEQF

clone_size: once
j_call: TRBJ1-5
v_call: TRBV5-4
cdr3_aa: ASSLGQGNSNQPQH

clone_size: NA
j_call: TRBJ1-2
v_call: TRBV6-5
cdr3_aa: ASSYSSAGAIYGYT

clone_size: few
j_call: TRBJ2-5
v_call: TRBV19
cdr3_aa: ASSDWSQETQY

clone_size: NA
j_call: TRBJ2-3
v_call: TRBV7-2
cdr3_aa: ASSLGTGGDTQY

clone_size: NA
j_call: TRBJ2-5
v_call: TRBV5-1
cdr3_aa: ASSKTGSETQY

clone_size: NA
j_call: TRBJ2-2
v_call: TRBV19
cdr3_aa: ASSHWTGALTGELF

clone_size: NA
j_call: TRBJ2-1
v_call: TRBV30
cdr3_aa: AWSGLAPAYNEQF

clone_size: NA
j_call: TRBJ1-1
v_call: TRBV7-9
cdr3_aa: ASSLGGASRSGTEAF